A single sample is the source of the 26 T cell receptor beta chains below, sequenced in a study of PD-1 blockade in classical Hodgkin lymphoma. Each patient's relapse followed autologous stem cell transplantation, and brentuximab vedotin exposure varied. From thawed PBMCs, CD4+ T cells were purified using magnetic negative selection. TCRdb's table, derived via immunoSEQ multiplex PCR, lists solely in-frame clones and lacks some. The table includes 26,000 or so clones, about three quarters detected once. The sample was CD4+ T cells from blood, taken at baseline. Receptors originate from a human donor with classical Hodgkin lymphoma.

The chain employs TRBV5-3 and TRBJ2-7; 8 positions agree with TRBD1. TRBV5-3 belongs to the ORF category, with a function that is uncertain. The CDR3 consists of 12 residues. The V and J ends lost 8 bases and 5 bases, in that order; junction bases with no gene match: 6. This CDR3 is CARKQGDDEQYF. CDR3 nucleotides: TGTGCCAGGAAACAGGGGGATGACGAGCAGTACTTC.

The chain combines TRBV7-2 with TRBJ1-1, with a tentative D call TRBD1 (5 bases). This CDR3 comprises 15 residues. CDR1 is SGHTA and CDR2 is FQGNSA in the germline V gene. Trimming pared 5 bases from V and 5 bases from J, leaving 18 bases between. For the CDR3, the DNA is TGTGCCAGCAGCCTCCTAGGTGGGGCTCGAACTGAAGCTTTCTTT. Residues: CASSLLGGARTEAFF.

V and J are TRBV6-6 and TRBJ1-1, with a tentative D call TRBD1 (5 bases). The germline V gene has CDR1 MNHNY and CDR2 SVGAGI (reference sequence). V was cut by 1 base and J by 2 bases, with 11 bases left in between. The CDR3 has 15 amino acids. DNA of the CDR3: TGTGCCAGCAGTTACTGGGGGTTGGGTAACACTGAAGCTTTCTTT. This gives the protein CASSYWGLGNTEAFF.

The rearrangement joins TRBV5-6 to TRBJ1-2; 7 nucleotides agree with TRBD1. V was pared by 4 bases and J by 4 bases, with 1 base of the junction left unmatched. This CDR3 is built from 12 residues. Germline lookup yields CDR1 SGHDT and CDR2 YYEEEE. The CDR3 region is CASSGDSYGYTF. For the CDR3, the DNA is TGTGCCAGCAGCGGGGACAGCTATGGCTACACCTTC.

This clone was recorded a few times. The chain uses TRBV30 and TRBJ1-1, with D possibly being TRBD1 (6 bases). Germline CDR1 and CDR2: GTSNPN and SVGIG (reference sequence). Trimming pared 3 bases from V and 5 bases from J, leaving 10 bases between. This CDR3 region has 12 residues. The DNA of the CDR3 is TGTGCCTGGAGACCAGGGGAGACTGAAGCTTTCTTT. Encoded protein: CAWRPGETEAFF.

The J gene is TRBJ1-5, the V gene TRBV5-1; D might be TRBD1 (5 bases). Per the germline V gene, CDR1 is SGHRS and CDR2 is YFSETQ. V lost 2 bases and J lost 3, with 24 bases in between. The CDR3 is 19 amino acids. CDR3 DNA: TGCGCCAGCAGCTTCGCTGGACACATCCAGTACCCAACCAATCAGCCCCAGCATTTT. Encoded protein: CASSFAGHIQYPTNQPQHF.

V gene TRBV18 combines with J gene TRBJ1-4; D unresolved. V lost 4 bases and J 8 bases, leaving 17 bases between the germline ends. Germline V CDR1 and CDR2: KGHSH, LQKENI. The CDR3 is 15 residues long. Written as DNA, the CDR3 is TGTGCCAGCTCACTGGGTTCAGGTTTAAAGGAAAAACTGTTTTTT. This encodes CASSLGSGLKEKLFF.

This chain links TRBV5-6 with TRBJ2-5, with 13 bases lining up with TRBD2. V gave up 3 bases and J gave up 3 bases; unmatched junction bases: 5. Germline V gene lookup returns CDR1 SGHDT and CDR2 YYEEEE. The CDR3 sequence is 16 residues long. The DNA for the CDR3 is TGTGCCAGCAGCTCGACTAGCGGGGGGCCAGAAGAGACCCAGTACTTC. This encodes CASSSTSGGPEETQYF.

V is TRBV19 and J is TRBJ1-2; D not resolved. The ends were cut back, 0 bases at V and 7 bases at J, with 9 bases in the middle. The CDR3 loop spans 13 amino acids. CDR1 is LNHDA, CDR2 SQIVND, per germline (reference sequence). The CDR3 here is CASSIDIQSGYTF. The CDR3 DNA follows: TGTGCCAGTAGTATAGATATTCAGAGTGGCTACACCTTC.

The V and J genes are TRBV19 and TRBJ2-5; TRBD2 matches at 10 bases. Trimming cost V 10 bases and J 5 bases; bases outside gene matches: 13. CDR1 is LNHDA, CDR2 SQIVND, per germline (reference sequence). The CDR3 is 15 residues long. CDR3 residues: CATSIERGGLETQYF. DNA of the CDR3: TGTGCCACCTCCATCGAGCGGGGGGGCCTGGAGACCCAGTACTTC.

The chain joins TRBV19 to TRBJ1-5; D possibly corresponds to TRBD1 (6 bases). Germline V gene lookup returns CDR1 LNHDA and CDR2 SQIVND (reference sequence). The CDR3 has 15 amino acids. Trimming stripped 10 bases from V and 3 bases from J, with 19 bases between. CDR3 loop: CATTHRTDPNQPQHF. Here the CDR3 DNA reads TGTGCCACCACACACAGGACAGACCCCAATCAGCCCCAGCATTTT. Based on the CDR3 plus reference TRBV19 and TRBJ1-5, the full variable domain is DGGITQSPKYLFRKEGQNVTLSCEQNLNHDAMYWYRQDPGQGLRLIYYSQIVNDFQKGDIAEGYSVSREKKESFPLTVTSAQKNPTAFYLCATTHRTDPNQPQHFGDGTRLSIL.

The table lists this clone with a count of one. The chain is built from TRBV7-2 and TRBJ1-3; the D gene is possibly TRBD1 (6 bases). The CDR3 length is 13 residues. Per germline, CDR1 SGHTA and CDR2 FQGNSA. Trimming removed 4 bases at V and 4 bases at J, with 8 bases between. CDR3 sequence: CASSSDRGNTIYF. The CDR3 bases are TGTGCCAGCAGCTCGGACAGAGGAAACACCATATATTTT.

V gene TRBV14 combines with J gene TRBJ2-7; 10 bases agree with TRBD1. CDR1 is SGHDN, CDR2 FVKESK, per germline. Germline trimming cut 4 bases from V and 7 bases from J; bases unmatched to any gene: 7. This CDR3 is 14 amino acids long. The CDR3 protein is CASSRRQGAGEQYF. The CDR3 DNA reads as TGTGCCAGCAGCCGCAGACAGGGGGCGGGAGAGCAGTACTTC.

The V call is TRBV18, the J call TRBJ1-5; possible D gene TRBD1, 5 bases. Germline V CDR1 and CDR2: KGHSH, LQKENI. V was shortened by 2 bases and J by 4 bases, with 15 bases between the two germline ends. This CDR3 spans 16 amino acids. The CDR3 coding sequence is TGTGCCAGCTCACCATTGCCAGGGAGTGGTAATCAGCCCCAGCATTTT. Its translation is CASSPLPGSGNQPQHF. The full variable domain, completed using reference TRBV18 and TRBJ1-5, is NAGVMQNPRHLVRRRGQEARLRCSPMKGHSHVYWYRQLPEEGLKFMVYLQKENIIDESGMPKERFSAEFPKEGPSILRIQQVVRGDSAAYFCASSPLPGSGNQPQHFGDGTRLSIL.

The CDR3 bases are TGTGCCAGCAGTAGGGACGGCATCTCTGGGGCCAACGTCCTGACTTTC. As protein: CASSRDGISGANVLTF. The chain couples TRBV2 to TRBJ2-6, with D tentatively TRBD1 or TRBD2 (5 bases each). V was shortened by 5 bases and J by 0 bases, with 11 bases between the two germline ends. The CDR3 is 16 amino acids. Germline assignment: CDR1 SNHLY and CDR2 FYNNEI. The full variable domain, in which reference TRBV2 and TRBJ2-6 provide the parts outside the CDR3, is EPEVTQTPSHQVTQMGQEVILRCVPISNHLYFYWYRQILGQKVEFLVSFYNNEISEKSEIFDDQFSVERPDGSNFTLKIRSTKLEDSAMYFCASSRDGISGANVLTFGAGSRLTVL.

The V and J genes are TRBV27 and TRBJ2-5; 7 bases align to TRBD2. The last part of the DNA fits TRBJ2-7 better; the J call may be wrong. The CDR3 is 15 amino acids. CDR1 is MNHEY, CDR2 SMNVEV, per germline (reference sequence). The CDR3 DNA reads as TGTGCCAGCAGACCGCTCGGGGGGAGAACCTACGAGCAGTACTTC. This codes for CASRPLGGRTYEQYF.

This clone was observed a few times. This chain connects TRBV30 to TRBJ1-6; D not certain. Germline V CDR1 and CDR2: GTSNPN, SVGIG (reference sequence). V was trimmed by 1 base and J by 7 bases, leaving 8 bases between them. This CDR3 contains 13 residues. Here the CDR3 DNA reads TGTGCCTGGAGTGGGTCAGTGAATTCACCCCTCCACTTT. Residues: CAWSGSVNSPLHF.

The chain combines TRBV7-2 with TRBJ2-4; D is undetermined. From germline, CDR1 is SGHTA and CDR2 FQGNSA. V lost 4 bases and J lost 0, with 13 bases in between. CDR3 length: 16 residues. CDR3 nucleotides: TGTGCCAGCAGCTCCAGAAGAGACATAGCCAAAAACATTCAGTACTTC. Protein sequence: CASSSRRDIAKNIQYF. Complete variable domain (other parts from reference TRBV7-2 and TRBJ2-4): GAGVSQSPSNKVTEKGKDVELRCDPISGHTALYWYRQSLGQGLEFLIYFQGNSAPDKSGLPSDRFSAERTGGSVSTLTIQRTQQEDSAVYLCASSSRRDIAKNIQYFGAGTRLSVL.

There are a few counts of this clone. The J gene is TRBJ1-2, the V gene TRBV30, with 7 bases lining up with TRBD1. CDR3 length: 12 amino acids. Per the germline V gene, CDR1 is GTSNPN and CDR2 is SVGIG (reference sequence). Trimming removed 8 bases from V and 6 bases from J; junction bases left unmatched: 9. CDR3 residues: CASTTGYDGYTF. As DNA, the CDR3 is TGTGCCAGTACGACAGGGTATGATGGCTACACCTTC.

The genes are TRBV29-1 and TRBJ1-1; 9 bases align to TRBD1. The CDR3 totals 14 residues. With 7 bases clipped from V and 1 base from J, the junction kept 7 bases outside the gene matches. The germline V gene has CDR1 SQVTM and CDR2 ANQGSEA. DNA of the CDR3: TGCAGCGGGCGGACAGGGGCTCAGAACACTGAAGCTTTCTTT. It is translated as CSGRTGAQNTEAFF.

V is TRBV6-6 and J is TRBJ2-5, with D unresolved. This CDR3 is 11 amino acids long. Trimming stripped 2 bases from V and 5 bases from J, with 3 bases between. Germline V gene data show CDR1 as MNHNY and CDR2 as SVGAGI (reference sequence). The CDR3 coding sequence is TGTGCCAGCAGTTACGTTGAGACCCAGTACTTC. This gives the protein CASSYVETQYF.

The chain links TRBV7-5 to TRBJ2-1; the table's D call, TRBD1, has no DNA check behind it. TRBV7-5 is flagged as a pseudogene. CDR3 length: 21 residues. The CDR3 DNA reads as TGTGTCAGAAGCCTAGACCACCCCTGGTTTCTTCAGGGAAAGGCACGTAATGAGCAGTTCTTC. This encodes CVRSLDHPWFLQGKARNEQFF.

The chain couples TRBV6-1 to TRBJ1-1, with unresolved D. Between the trimmed V and J ends, which lost 0 bases and 5 bases, there was a span of 10 bases. Germline values: CDR1 MNHNS, CDR2 SASEGT. The CDR3 extends over 14 amino acids. The CDR3 sequence: CASSEAIWATEAFF. The CDR3 DNA reads TGTGCCAGCAGTGAAGCGATATGGGCAACTGAAGCTTTCTTT.

V usage is TRBV4-1 and J usage is TRBJ2-3; 8 bases line up with TRBD1. This CDR3 is 17 amino acids long. Germline V gene data show CDR1 as MGHRA and CDR2 as YSYEKL. V was pared by 0 bases and J by 4 bases, with 9 bases of the junction left unmatched. The CDR3 region has the DNA TGCGCCAGCAGCCAAGATCCCCAGGGGGCCGGAGCAGATACGCAGTATTTT. Translated: CASSQDPQGAGADTQYF.

This chain connects TRBV28 to TRBJ1-2; D is uncertain. The CDR3 loop spans 16 amino acids. V was pared by 6 bases and J by 1 base, with 18 bases between. Germline V gene sequence: CDR1 MDHEN, CDR2 SYDVKM. The CDR3 DNA reads TGTGCCAGCAGCCCTCCCACCCCCACAGTTAACTATGGCTACACCTTC. Its protein product is CASSPPTPTVNYGYTF.

The J gene is TRBJ1-4, the V gene TRBV10-3; possibly TRBD1 for D (5 bases). CDR3 length: 20 residues. With 0 bases removed from V and 1 base from J, the gap between germline ends came to 21 bases. Germline-derived CDR1 and CDR2 are ENHRY and SYGVKD. The CDR3 is CAISESRVLRGLETNEKLFF. The CDR3 bases are TGTGCCATCAGTGAGTCTAGAGTCCTGCGGGGGTTGGAAACTAATGAAAAACTGTTTTTT.